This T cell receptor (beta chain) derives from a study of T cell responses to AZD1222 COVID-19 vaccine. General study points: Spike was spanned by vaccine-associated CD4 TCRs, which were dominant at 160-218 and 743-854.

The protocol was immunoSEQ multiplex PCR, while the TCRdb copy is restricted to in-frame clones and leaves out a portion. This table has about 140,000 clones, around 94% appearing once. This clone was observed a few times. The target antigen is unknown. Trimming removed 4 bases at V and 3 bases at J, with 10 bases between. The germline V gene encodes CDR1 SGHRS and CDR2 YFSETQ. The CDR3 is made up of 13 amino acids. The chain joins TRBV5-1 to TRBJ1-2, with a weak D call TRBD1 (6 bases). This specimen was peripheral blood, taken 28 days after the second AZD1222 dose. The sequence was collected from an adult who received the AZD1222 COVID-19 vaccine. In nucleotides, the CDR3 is TGCGCCAGCAGCGCACAGGGCTACTATGGCTACACCTTC. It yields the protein CASSAQGYYGYTF.